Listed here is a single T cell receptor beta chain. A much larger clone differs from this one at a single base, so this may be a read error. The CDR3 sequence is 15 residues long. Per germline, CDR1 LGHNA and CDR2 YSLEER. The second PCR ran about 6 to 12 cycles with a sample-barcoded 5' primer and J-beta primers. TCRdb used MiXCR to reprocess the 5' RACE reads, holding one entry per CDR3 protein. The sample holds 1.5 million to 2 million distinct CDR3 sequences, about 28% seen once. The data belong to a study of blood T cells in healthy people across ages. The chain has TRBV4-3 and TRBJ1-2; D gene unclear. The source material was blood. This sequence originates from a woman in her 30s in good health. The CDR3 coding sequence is TGCGCCAGCAGCCAAGGCTCAGAAGGGTACACCGGCTACATCTTC. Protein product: CASSQGSEGYTGYIF.